This T cell receptor (beta chain) was sequenced during a study of identical twins. TCRdb ran MiXCR on the 5' RACE reads and lists one entry per CDR3 protein. The sample lists nearly 900,000 distinct CDR3 sequences; approximately 13% were seen once. Trimming cost V 5 bases and J 6 bases, with 25 bases left between them. The CDR3 is 17 residues long. Everyone who gave samples was a healthy Caucasian. A further study also used this sample, focusing on yellow fever vaccine responses in identical twins.

The chain joins TRBV12-3 or TRBV12-4 to TRBJ1-1, with D unclear. The sequencing sample was made of PBMCs. This clonotype was sampled from a woman aged 18-29 years in good health. CDR3 protein: CASSPGVISTEASEAFF. In DNA form, the CDR3 reads TGTGCCAGCAGTCCCGGGGTGATCTCTACTGAGGCATCTGAAGCTTTCTTT.